These 26 T cell receptor beta chains came from one sample sequenced in a study of blood T cell repertoires in COVID-19. Libraries were prepared by immunoSEQ multiplex PCR; TCRdb keeps only in-frame clonotypes and omits some of them. The top ten hold around 15% of the sample, which has about 88,000 clones, about nine tenths seen once. Sequencing was performed on peripheral blood. These receptor sequences come from a male donor with acute or convalescent COVID-19.

A remark on this clone: Distinct nucleotide sequences in the sample also encode this CDR3. This chain uses TRBV3-1 (or the pseudogene TRBV3-2) with TRBJ1-2; D unresolved. The V end was cut by 0 bases, the J end by 7 bases, with 6 bases between. From germline, CDR1 is LGHDT and CDR2 YNNKEL (reference sequence). CDR3 length: 12 residues. CDR3 DNA: TGTGCCAGCAGCCAAGATTCCGGTGGCTACACCTTC. Translating it yields CASSQDSGGYTF.

J is TRBJ2-5 and V is TRBV5-1; no definite D call. Trimming shortened V by 4 bases and J by 4 bases, and 11 bases separated the two germline ends. The CDR3 has 13 residues. Germline assignment: CDR1 SGHRS and CDR2 YFSETQ. The CDR3 region has the DNA TGCGCCAGCAGCCCCGGATCTAGAGAGACCCAGTACTTC. Its translation: CASSPGSRETQYF.

The V and J genes are TRBV3-1 (or the pseudogene TRBV3-2) and TRBJ1-4, with D possibly TRBD1 on 6 matching bases. This CDR3 region has 15 residues. Between the trimmed V and J ends, which lost 3 bases and 7 bases, there was a span of 15 bases. Germline V gene data show CDR1 as LGHDT and CDR2 as YNNKEL (reference sequence). CDR3 sequence reads: CASSQGDPRGEKLFF. In nucleotides, the CDR3 is TGTGCCAGCAGCCAGGGAGACCCCAGGGGTGAAAAACTGTTTTTT.

Notes on this clone: Other DNA sequences in this sample translate to the same CDR3. The chain carries TRBV5-1 and TRBJ2-5; 9 nucleotides align to TRBD1. Germline assignment: CDR1 SGHRS and CDR2 YFSETQ. CDR3 length equals 14 residues. V shed 0 bases, J shed 5 bases, and the junction held 2 bases outside the gene matches. CDR3 coding DNA: TGCGCCAGCAGCTTGGGGACAGGGGAGGAGACCCAGTACTTC. The encoded protein is CASSLGTGEETQYF.

The gene calls are TRBV2 and TRBJ2-7, with unresolved D. V was pared by 3 bases and J by 3 bases, with 12 bases between. This CDR3 is 14 amino acids long. Germline V CDR1 and CDR2: SNHLY, FYNNEI. CDR3 residues: CASSDSLGVYEQYF. In DNA, the CDR3 is TGTGCCAGCAGTGACAGTCTGGGCGTCTACGAGCAGTACTTC. The whole variable domain, filled in from reference TRBV2 and TRBJ2-7, reads EPEVTQTPSHQVTQMGQEVILRCVPISNHLYFYWYRQILGQKVEFLVSFYNNEISEKSEIFDDQFSVERPDGSNFTLKIRSTKLEDSAMYFCASSDSLGVYEQYFGPGTRLTVT.

The V call is TRBV28, the J call TRBJ2-1; TRBD2 is a possible D gene (5 bases). The CDR3 is made up of 16 amino acids. V gave up 5 bases and J gave up 3 bases, with 17 bases separating them. Germline V gives CDR1 MDHEN, CDR2 SYDVKM. In DNA, the CDR3 is TGTGCCAGCAGTCTAGCCGGGAATACATTCTACAATGAGCAGTTCTTC. This encodes CASSLAGNTFYNEQFF.

This chain links TRBV7-9 with TRBJ2-5; 11 nucleotides line up with TRBD2. The V gene end was trimmed by 3 bases and the J gene end by 5 bases; junction bases not matched to a gene: 2. This CDR3 contains 14 residues. Germline CDR1 and CDR2: SEHNR and FQNEAQ (reference sequence). CDR3 protein: CASSLTSGAETQYF. The CDR3 DNA sequence: TGTGCCAGCAGCTTGACTAGCGGGGCCGAGACCCAGTACTTC.

V and J are TRBV7-9 and TRBJ2-7; unclear D gene. The CDR3 contains 13 residues. V was cut by 2 bases and J by 5 bases, with 10 bases left in between. Per the germline V gene, CDR1 is SEHNR and CDR2 is FQNEAQ (reference sequence). The CDR3 nucleotides are TGTGCCAGCAGCTTATTTCGAGCTAACGAGCAGTACTTC. Translating it yields CASSLFRANEQYF.

This rearrangement joins TRBV12-3 or TRBV12-4 to TRBJ1-3, with D unresolved. V dropped 7 bases and J dropped 3 bases, with 4 bases sitting between them. The CDR3 covers 11 residues. Here the CDR3 DNA reads TGTGCCAGCACTCTTGGAAACACCATATATTTT. Amino acid sequence: CASTLGNTIYF.

The CDR3 region is CASYQGQGATTVYGYTF. The DNA of the CDR3 is TGTGCCAGTTACCAAGGACAGGGGGCCACCACGGTTTATGGCTACACCTTC. The chain couples TRBV19 to TRBJ1-2; 11 positions agree with TRBD1. Trimming at V came to 8 bases and at J to 5 bases, leaving 16 bases not matched to a gene. This CDR3 region has 17 residues. From germline, CDR1 is LNHDA and CDR2 SQIVND (reference sequence).

V and J are TRBV5-1 and TRBJ1-2, with 11 bases matching TRBD1. The CDR3 has 14 amino acids. J was trimmed by 6 bases and V by 4 bases; bases with no gene match: 5. Germline V gene sequence: CDR1 SGHRS, CDR2 YFSETQ. The CDR3 sequence: CASSKGQGVDGYTF. In DNA form, the CDR3 reads TGCGCCAGCAGCAAGGGACAGGGGGTGGATGGCTACACCTTC.

V is TRBV6-5 and J is TRBJ2-7; D is possibly TRBD1 (6 bases). Germline assignment: CDR1 MNHEY and CDR2 SVGAGI. V was pared by 0 bases and J by 4 bases, with 10 bases between. This CDR3 is 14 amino acids long. DNA for the CDR3: TGTGCCAGCAGTTACTCTCCACAGGGTTACGAGCAGTACTTC. The encoded protein is CASSYSPQGYEQYF.

This chain connects TRBV4-1 to TRBJ1-2, with no clear D. This CDR3 is 16 amino acids long. Between the trimmed V and J ends, which lost 2 bases and 1 base, there was a span of 14 bases. Germline CDR1 reads MGHRA; CDR2 reads YSYEKL. DNA for the CDR3: TGCGCCAGCAGCCAATTAAGTAACGGAGGTAACTATGGCTACACCTTC. Translated, it gives CASSQLSNGGNYGYTF.

The V gene is TRBV18, the J gene TRBJ1-2; TRBD1 aligns across 7 bases. CDR3 size: 17 residues. Germline V gene lookup returns CDR1 KGHSH and CDR2 LQKENI. J lost 6 bases, V lost 3 bases, and 16 bases had no gene match. CDR3 DNA: TGTGCCAGCTCACCGACTCGGTCCACAGGGGACCCTCATGGCTACACCTTC. Protein product: CASSPTRSTGDPHGYTF. Supplemented by reference TRBV18 and TRBJ1-2, the full variable domain reads NAGVMQNPRHLVRRRGQEARLRCSPMKGHSHVYWYRQLPEEGLKFMVYLQKENIIDESGMPKERFSAEFPKEGPSILRIQQVVRGDSAAYFCASSPTRSTGDPHGYTFGSGTRLTVV.

This clone was detected once. The rearrangement uses TRBV2 and TRBJ1-6; D remains ambiguous. CDR3 length: 16 amino acids. The V end lost 2 bases, the J end lost 7 bases, and 15 bases lay between the germline ends. Germline CDR1 and CDR2: SNHLY and FYNNEI. CDR3 residues: CASSEQAGYLNSPLHF. Here the CDR3 DNA reads TGTGCCAGCAGTGAACAGGCAGGTTACCTAAATTCACCCCTCCACTTT.

The chain recombines TRBV11-2 with TRBJ1-3; 7 positions agree with TRBD1. Germline-derived CDR1 and CDR2 are SGHAT and FQNNGV. The V segment lost 6 bases and the J segment 5 bases; nucleotides outside the gene matches: 7. This CDR3 has 14 amino acids. As DNA, the CDR3 is TGTGCCAGCAGATCCGGGACAGATAGAAACACCATATATTTT. Protein: CASRSGTDRNTIYF.

The rearrangement joins TRBV27 to TRBJ2-7; tentatively, D is TRBD1 (6 bases). V gave up 3 bases and J gave up 7 bases, with 19 bases separating them. Per the germline V gene, CDR1 is MNHEY and CDR2 is SMNVEV (reference sequence). This CDR3 has 15 amino acids. CDR3 in amino acids: CASSFDPRGSREQYF. CDR3 DNA sequence: TGTGCCAGCAGTTTCGACCCCAGGGGATCTCGGGAGCAGTACTTC.

The V gene is TRBV6-2 or TRBV6-3, the J gene TRBJ2-2; 10 positions agree with TRBD1. The CDR3 covers 15 residues. Trimming removed 4 bases from V and 5 bases from J; junction bases left unmatched: 4. From germline, CDR1 is MNHEY and CDR2 SVGEGT. CDR3 in amino acids: CASSLTGGATGELFF. CDR3 coding DNA: TGTGCCAGCAGTTTGACAGGGGGCGCAACCGGGGAGCTGTTTTTT.

This clone appeared a single time. V gene TRBV30 combines with J gene TRBJ1-1; 9 nucleotides match TRBD1. This CDR3 is built from 12 residues. CDR1 and CDR2 from the germline V gene are GTSNPN and SVGIG (reference sequence). Trimming took 6 bases from V and 7 from J; bases not matched to a gene: 6. This CDR3 reads CACGTGYGEAFF. DNA of the CDR3: TGTGCCTGCGGGACAGGGTATGGTGAAGCTTTCTTT.

V is TRBV19 and J is TRBJ1-1; D uncertain. There are 12 residues in the CDR3. Germline CDR1 is LNHDA and CDR2 is SQIVND (reference sequence). V was shortened by 6 bases and J by 3 bases, with 8 bases between the two germline ends. CDR3 nucleotide sequence: TGTGCCAGTAGCCCGGGGTACACTGAAGCTTTCTTT. Translated: CASSPGYTEAFF.

The chain employs TRBV2 and TRBJ2-1; 8 bases fit TRBD2. This CDR3 region has 17 residues. V lost 2 bases, J lost 1 base, and 7 bases stayed unmatched. Germline CDR1 reads SNHLY; CDR2 reads FYNNEI. CDR3 region: CASSERGGGISYNEQFF. The CDR3 DNA follows: TGTGCCAGCAGTGAACGGGGCGGGGGGATATCCTACAATGAGCAGTTCTTC. Full variable domain (missing parts from reference TRBV2 and TRBJ2-1): EPEVTQTPSHQVTQMGQEVILRCVPISNHLYFYWYRQILGQKVEFLVSFYNNEISEKSEIFDDQFSVERPDGSNFTLKIRSTKLEDSAMYFCASSERGGGISYNEQFFGPGTRLTVL.

CDR3 in DNA: TGTGCCAGCAACCTGGGGCGGGACAGGGCTCACAATGAGCAGTTCTTC. This codes for CASNLGRDRAHNEQFF. The chain links TRBV2 to TRBJ2-1, with 9 bases aligning to TRBD1. CDR1 is SNHLY and CDR2 is FYNNEI in the germline V gene. The V segment lost 7 bases and the J segment 5 bases; nucleotides outside the gene matches: 12. This CDR3 spans 16 amino acids.

The table lists this clone with a count of one. The chain joins TRBV5-5 to TRBJ2-7; possibly TRBD1 for D (6 bases). Germline assignment: CDR1 SGHKS and CDR2 YYEKEE (reference sequence). The V gene lost 4 bases and the J gene lost 6 bases, with 17 bases spanning the gap. This CDR3 region has 14 residues. CDR3 loop: CASSLGTFPGEQYF. The DNA of the CDR3 is TGTGCCAGCAGCCTGGGGACATTTCCTGGCGAGCAGTACTTC.

The chain couples TRBV6-6 to TRBJ1-1; D uncertain. In germline, CDR1 is MNHNY, CDR2 SVGAGI (reference sequence). Between the trimmed V and J ends, which lost 4 bases and 4 bases, there was a span of 13 bases. The CDR3 extends over 14 amino acids. The CDR3 reads CASSSPGEGTEAFF. CDR3 DNA sequence: TGTGCCAGCAGTTCCCCCGGAGAGGGCACTGAAGCTTTCTTT.

The J gene is TRBJ2-3, the V gene TRBV21-1; TRBD2, as called in the table, went unchecked against the DNA. TRBV21-1 is designated a pseudogene. The CDR3 spans 18 residues. The CDR3 sequence is CASSKALCDRGGTDTQYF. Written as DNA, the CDR3 is TGTGCCAGCAGCAAAGCGCTTTGTGACCGGGGGGGCACAGATACGCAGTATTTT.

The gene calls are TRBV27 and TRBJ1-5; 7 nucleotides match TRBD1. CDR3 length equals 14 residues. V lost 6 bases, J lost 6 bases, and 8 bases stayed unmatched. Per the germline V gene, CDR1 is MNHEY and CDR2 is SMNVEV (reference sequence). In nucleotides, the CDR3 is TGTGCCAGCAGCCCGACAGGGAGATTTCAGCCCCAGCATTTT. It translates to CASSPTGRFQPQHF.